The T cell receptor beta chain described here comes from a study of T cell repertoires in cytomegalovirus infection. Germline V gene sequence: CDR1 SGHTA, CDR2 FQGNSA. Trimming removed 1 base from V and 3 bases from J, with 6 bases in between. CDR3 length: 13 residues. Turning to this clonotype: No antigen is known for it.

One entry per CDR3 protein results from TCRdb running MiXCR on the reads. The sample yields some 57,000 distinct CDR3 sequences, 33% seen once. Sequencing was done on a sample of PBMCs, sequenced either directly or after in vitro stimulation (not recorded which). The source is a human donor in good health (CMV status not recorded). Some clones in this sample may be carry-over from other donors' samples. The gene calls are TRBV7-2 and TRBJ1-2; no definite D call. CDR3 nucleotide sequence: TGTGCCAGCAGCTTAGGGGTTTACTATGGCTACACCTTC. Translated, it gives CASSLGVYYGYTF.